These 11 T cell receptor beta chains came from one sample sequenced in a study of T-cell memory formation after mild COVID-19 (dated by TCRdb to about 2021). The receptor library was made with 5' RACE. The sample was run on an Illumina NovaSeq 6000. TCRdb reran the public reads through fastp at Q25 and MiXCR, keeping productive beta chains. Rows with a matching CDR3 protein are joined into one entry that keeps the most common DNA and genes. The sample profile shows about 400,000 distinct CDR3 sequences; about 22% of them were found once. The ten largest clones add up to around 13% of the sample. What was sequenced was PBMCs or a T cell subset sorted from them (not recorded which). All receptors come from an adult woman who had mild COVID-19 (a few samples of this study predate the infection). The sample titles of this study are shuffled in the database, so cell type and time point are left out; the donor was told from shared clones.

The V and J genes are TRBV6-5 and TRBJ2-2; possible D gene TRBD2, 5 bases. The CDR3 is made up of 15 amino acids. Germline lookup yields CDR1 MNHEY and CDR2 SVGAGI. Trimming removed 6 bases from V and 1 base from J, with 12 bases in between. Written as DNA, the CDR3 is TGTGCCAGCAGACGGGGAAGCGTGAACACCGGGGAGCTGTTTTTT. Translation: CASRRGSVNTGELFF.

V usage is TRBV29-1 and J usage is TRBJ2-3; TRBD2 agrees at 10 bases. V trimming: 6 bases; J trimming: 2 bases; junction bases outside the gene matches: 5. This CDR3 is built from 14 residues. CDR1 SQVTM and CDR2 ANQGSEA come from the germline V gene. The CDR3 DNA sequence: TGCAGCGTGGGGCTAGCGGGGGCCACAGATACGCAGTATTTT. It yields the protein CSVGLAGATDTQYF.

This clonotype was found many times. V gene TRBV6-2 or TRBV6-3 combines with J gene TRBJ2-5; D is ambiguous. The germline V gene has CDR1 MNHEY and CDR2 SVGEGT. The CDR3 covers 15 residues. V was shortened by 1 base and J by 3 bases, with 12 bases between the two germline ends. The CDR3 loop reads CASSYWGIREETQYF. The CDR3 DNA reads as TGTGCCAGCAGTTACTGGGGTATTCGGGAAGAGACCCAGTACTTC.

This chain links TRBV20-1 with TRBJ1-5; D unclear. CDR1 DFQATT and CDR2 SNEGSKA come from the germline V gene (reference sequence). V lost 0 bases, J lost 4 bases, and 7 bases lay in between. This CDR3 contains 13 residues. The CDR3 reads CSARDLKNQPQHF. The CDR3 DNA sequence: TGCAGTGCTAGAGACCTCAAGAATCAGCCCCAGCATTTT.

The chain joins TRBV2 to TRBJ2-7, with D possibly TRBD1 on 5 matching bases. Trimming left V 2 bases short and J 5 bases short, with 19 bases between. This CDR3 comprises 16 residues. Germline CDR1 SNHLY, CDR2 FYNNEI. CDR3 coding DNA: TGTGCCAGCAGTGAAAGGGGTGTAGTCGCAACCCACGAGCAGTACTTC. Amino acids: CASSERGVVATHEQYF.

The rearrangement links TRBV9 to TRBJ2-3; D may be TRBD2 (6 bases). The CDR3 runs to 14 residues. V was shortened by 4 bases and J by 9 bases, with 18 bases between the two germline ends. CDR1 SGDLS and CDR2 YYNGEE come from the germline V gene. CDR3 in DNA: TGTGCCAGCAGCCCCGGGGACTCCCCTGGGACGCAGTATTTT. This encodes CASSPGDSPGTQYF.

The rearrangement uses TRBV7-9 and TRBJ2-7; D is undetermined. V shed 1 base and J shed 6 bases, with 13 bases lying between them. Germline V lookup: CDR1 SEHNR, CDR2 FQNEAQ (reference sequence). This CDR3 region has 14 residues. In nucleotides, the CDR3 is TGTGCCAGCAGCTTAGTGACTTCCCCGGTCGAGCAGTACTTC. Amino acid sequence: CASSLVTSPVEQYF.

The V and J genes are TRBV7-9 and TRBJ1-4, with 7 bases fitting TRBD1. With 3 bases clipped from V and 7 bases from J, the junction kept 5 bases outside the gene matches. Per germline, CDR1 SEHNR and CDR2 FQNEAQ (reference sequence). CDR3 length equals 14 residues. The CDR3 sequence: CASSFRGPAEKLFF. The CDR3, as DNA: TGTGCCAGCAGCTTTAGGGGGCCGGCTGAAAAACTGTTTTTT.

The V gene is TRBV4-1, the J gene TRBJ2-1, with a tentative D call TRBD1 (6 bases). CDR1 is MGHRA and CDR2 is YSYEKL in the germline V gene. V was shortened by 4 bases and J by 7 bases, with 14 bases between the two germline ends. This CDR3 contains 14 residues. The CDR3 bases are TGCGCCAGCAGCCCAGCGGACAGTTTAAATGAGCAGTTCTTC. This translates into CASSPADSLNEQFF.

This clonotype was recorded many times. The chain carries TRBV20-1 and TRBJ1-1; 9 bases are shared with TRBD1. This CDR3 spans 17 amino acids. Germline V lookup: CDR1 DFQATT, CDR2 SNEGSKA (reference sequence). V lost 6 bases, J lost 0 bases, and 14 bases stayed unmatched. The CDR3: CSANHRGPLPMNTEAFF. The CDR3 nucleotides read TGCAGTGCGAACCACAGGGGGCCACTTCCTATGAACACTGAAGCTTTCTTT.

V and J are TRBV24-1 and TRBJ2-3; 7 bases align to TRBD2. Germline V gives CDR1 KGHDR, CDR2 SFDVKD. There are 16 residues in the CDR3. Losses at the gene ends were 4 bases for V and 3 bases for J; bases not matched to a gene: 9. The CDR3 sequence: CATSDPTSPKTDTQYF. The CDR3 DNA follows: TGTGCCACCAGTGACCCGACTAGCCCAAAAACAGATACGCAGTATTTT.